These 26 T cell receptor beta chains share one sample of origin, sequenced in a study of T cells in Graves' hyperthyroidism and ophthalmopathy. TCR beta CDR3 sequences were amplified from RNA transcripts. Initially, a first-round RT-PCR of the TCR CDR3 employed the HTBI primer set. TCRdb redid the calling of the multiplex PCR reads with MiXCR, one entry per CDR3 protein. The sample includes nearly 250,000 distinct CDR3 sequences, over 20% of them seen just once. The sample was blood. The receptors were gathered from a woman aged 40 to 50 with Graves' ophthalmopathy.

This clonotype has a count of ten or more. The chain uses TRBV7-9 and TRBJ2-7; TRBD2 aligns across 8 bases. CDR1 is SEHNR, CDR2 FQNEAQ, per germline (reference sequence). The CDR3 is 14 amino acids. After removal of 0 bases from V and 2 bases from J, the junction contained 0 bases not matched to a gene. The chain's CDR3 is CASSLALAAYEQYF. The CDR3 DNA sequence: TGTGCCAGCAGCTTAGCACTAGCGGCCTACGAGCAGTACTTC.

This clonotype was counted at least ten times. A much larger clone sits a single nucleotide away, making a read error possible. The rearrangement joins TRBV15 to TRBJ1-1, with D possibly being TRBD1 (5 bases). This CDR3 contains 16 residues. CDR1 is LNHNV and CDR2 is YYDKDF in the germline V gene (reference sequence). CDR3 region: CAISRDNGGKANEAFF. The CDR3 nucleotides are TGTGCCATCAGCAGAGATAACGGGGGGAAGGCAAATGAAGCTTTCTTT. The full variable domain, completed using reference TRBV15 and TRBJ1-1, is DAMVIQNPRYQVTQFGKPVTLSCSQTLNHNVMYWYQQKSSQAPKLLFHYYDKDFNNEADTPDNFQSRRPNTSFCFLDIRSPGLGDTAMYLCAISRDNGGKANEAFFGQGTRLTVV.

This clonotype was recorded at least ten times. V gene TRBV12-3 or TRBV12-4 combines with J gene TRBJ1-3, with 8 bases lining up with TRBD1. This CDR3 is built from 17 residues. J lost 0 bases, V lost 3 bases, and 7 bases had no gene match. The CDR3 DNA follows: TGTGCCAGCAGTTTTTTCGGGACAGGCGTCTCTGGAAACACCATATATTTT. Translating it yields CASSFFGTGVSGNTIYF.

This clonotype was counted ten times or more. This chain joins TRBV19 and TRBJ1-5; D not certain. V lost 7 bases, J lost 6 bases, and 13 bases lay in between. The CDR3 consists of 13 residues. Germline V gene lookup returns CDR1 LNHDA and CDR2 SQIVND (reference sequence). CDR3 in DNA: TGTGCCAGTACCGATGAGGCTGGTCAGCCCCAGCATTTT. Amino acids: CASTDEAGQPQHF. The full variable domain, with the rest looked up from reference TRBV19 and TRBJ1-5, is DGGITQSPKYLFRKEGQNVTLSCEQNLNHDAMYWYRQDPGQGLRLIYYSQIVNDFQKGDIAEGYSVSREKKESFPLTVTSAQKNPTAFYLCASTDEAGQPQHFGDGTRLSIL.

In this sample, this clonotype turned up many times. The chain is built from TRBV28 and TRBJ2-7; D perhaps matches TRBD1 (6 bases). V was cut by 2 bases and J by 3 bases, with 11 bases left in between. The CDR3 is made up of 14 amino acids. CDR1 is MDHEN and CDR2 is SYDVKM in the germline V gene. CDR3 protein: CASSLNRVVYEQYF. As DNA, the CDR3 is TGTGCCAGCAGTTTAAACAGGGTTGTCTACGAGCAGTACTTC.

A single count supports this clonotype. The CDR3 is CATSPVRHAYSYEQYF. The CDR3 DNA reads TGTGCCACCAGCCCAGTCCGCCACGCCTACTCCTACGAGCAGTACTTC. The genes are TRBV15 and TRBJ2-7; D gene unclear. This CDR3 spans 16 amino acids. Germline V gene sequence: CDR1 LNHNV, CDR2 YYDKDF (reference sequence). Trimming removed 5 bases at V and 0 bases at J, with 17 bases between.

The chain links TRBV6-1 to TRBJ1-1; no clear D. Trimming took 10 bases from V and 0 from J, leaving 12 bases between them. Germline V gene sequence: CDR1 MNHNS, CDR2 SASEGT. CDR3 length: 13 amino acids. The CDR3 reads CAIKAGLNTEAFF. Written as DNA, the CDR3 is TGTGCCATCAAGGCGGGCCTGAACACTGAAGCTTTCTTT.

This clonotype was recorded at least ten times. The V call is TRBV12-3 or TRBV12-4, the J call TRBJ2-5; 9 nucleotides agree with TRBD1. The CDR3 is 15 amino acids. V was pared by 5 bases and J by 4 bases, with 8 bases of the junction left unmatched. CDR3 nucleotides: TGTGCCAGCAGTCCCCGGGACAGGGTTGCAGAGACCCAGTACTTC. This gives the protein CASSPRDRVAETQYF.

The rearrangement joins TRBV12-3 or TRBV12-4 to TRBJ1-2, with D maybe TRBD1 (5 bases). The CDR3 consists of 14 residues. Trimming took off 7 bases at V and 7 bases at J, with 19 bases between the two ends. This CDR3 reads CASTQVVLLGGYTF. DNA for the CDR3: TGTGCCAGCACACAGGTCGTATTATTGGGTGGCTACACCTTC.

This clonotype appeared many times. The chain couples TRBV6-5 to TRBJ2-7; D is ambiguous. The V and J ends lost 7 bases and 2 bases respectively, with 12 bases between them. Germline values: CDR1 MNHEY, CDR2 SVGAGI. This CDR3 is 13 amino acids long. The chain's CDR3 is CASTPVSPYEQYF. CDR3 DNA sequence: TGTGCCAGCACCCCGGTATCACCCTACGAGCAGTACTTC.

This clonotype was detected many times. The CDR3 DNA follows: TGCGCCAGCAGCTTCGATGGGGCCCCCCAAACCCAGTACTTC. Protein: CASSFDGAPQTQYF. This chain uses TRBV5-1 with TRBJ2-5; possible D gene TRBD1, 5 bases. The V and J ends lost 2 bases and 8 bases respectively, with 16 bases between them. This CDR3 is built from 14 residues. Per the germline V gene, CDR1 is SGHRS and CDR2 is YFSETQ.

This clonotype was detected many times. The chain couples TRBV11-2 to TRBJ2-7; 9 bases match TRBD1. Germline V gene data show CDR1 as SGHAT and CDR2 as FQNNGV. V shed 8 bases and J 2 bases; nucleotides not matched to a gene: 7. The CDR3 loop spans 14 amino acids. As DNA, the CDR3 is TGTGCCAGCCAAGACAGGGGGTACCCCTACGAGCAGTACTTC. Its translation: CASQDRGYPYEQYF.

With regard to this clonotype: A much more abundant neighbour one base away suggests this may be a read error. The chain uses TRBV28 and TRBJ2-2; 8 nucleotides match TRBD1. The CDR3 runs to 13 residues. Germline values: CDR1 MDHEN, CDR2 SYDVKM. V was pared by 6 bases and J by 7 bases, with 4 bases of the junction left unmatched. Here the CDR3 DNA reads TGTGCCAGCAGGGACAGGGCGGTCGGGGAGCTGTTTTTT. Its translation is CASRDRAVGELFF.

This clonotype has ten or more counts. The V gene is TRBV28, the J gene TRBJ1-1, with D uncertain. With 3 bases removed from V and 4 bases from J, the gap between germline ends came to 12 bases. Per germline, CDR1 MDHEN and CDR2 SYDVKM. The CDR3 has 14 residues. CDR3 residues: CASSFSPGGTEAFF. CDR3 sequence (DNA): TGTGCCAGCAGTTTTTCTCCTGGTGGCACTGAAGCTTTCTTT.

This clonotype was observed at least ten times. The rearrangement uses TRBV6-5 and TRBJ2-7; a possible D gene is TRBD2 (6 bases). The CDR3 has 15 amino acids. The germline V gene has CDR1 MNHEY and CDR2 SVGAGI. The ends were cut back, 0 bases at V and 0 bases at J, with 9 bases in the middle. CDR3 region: CASSYSRTNSYEQYF. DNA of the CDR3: TGTGCCAGCAGTTACTCTAGGACTAACTCCTACGAGCAGTACTTC.

The CDR3 DNA follows: TGTGCCAGCAGTGGAGGACAGAGGTATGACGAGCAGTACTTC. Amino acid sequence: CASSGGQRYDEQYF. This chain connects TRBV6-1 to TRBJ2-7, with a weak D call TRBD1 (6 bases). This CDR3 is 14 amino acids long. The germline V gene has CDR1 MNHNS and CDR2 SASEGT. V was trimmed by 4 bases and J by 5 bases, leaving 15 bases between them.

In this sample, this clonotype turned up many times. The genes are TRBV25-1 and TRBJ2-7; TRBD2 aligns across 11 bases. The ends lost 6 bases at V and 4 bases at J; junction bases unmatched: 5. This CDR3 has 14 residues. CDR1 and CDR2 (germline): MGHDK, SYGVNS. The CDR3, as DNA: TGTGCCAGCAGCCGGACTAGCGGGCCATACGAGCAGTACTTC. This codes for CASSRTSGPYEQYF.

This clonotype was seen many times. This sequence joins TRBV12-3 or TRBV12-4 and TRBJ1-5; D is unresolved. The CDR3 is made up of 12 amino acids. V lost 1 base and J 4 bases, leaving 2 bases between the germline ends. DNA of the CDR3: TGTGCCAGCAGTTTAGAGAATCAGCCCCAGCATTTT. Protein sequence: CASSLENQPQHF.

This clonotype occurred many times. The CDR3 here is CASNRLAGRNDEQYF. As DNA, the CDR3 is TGTGCCAGCAATCGACTAGCGGGACGAAACGACGAGCAGTACTTC. J is TRBJ2-7 and V is TRBV6-5; 11 positions match TRBD2. Germline V lookup: CDR1 MNHEY, CDR2 SVGAGI. Trimming cost V 7 bases and J 5 bases; bases outside gene matches: 10. This CDR3 region has 15 residues.

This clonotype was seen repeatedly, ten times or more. The CDR3 loop reads CASSVRLEETQYF. For the CDR3, the DNA is TGTGCCAGCAGTGTCCGGCTAGAGGAGACCCAGTACTTC. The chain joins TRBV27 to TRBJ2-5, with no clear D. This CDR3 has 13 residues. In germline, CDR1 is MNHEY, CDR2 SMNVEV (reference sequence). The V end was cut by 5 bases, the J end by 5 bases, with 12 bases between.

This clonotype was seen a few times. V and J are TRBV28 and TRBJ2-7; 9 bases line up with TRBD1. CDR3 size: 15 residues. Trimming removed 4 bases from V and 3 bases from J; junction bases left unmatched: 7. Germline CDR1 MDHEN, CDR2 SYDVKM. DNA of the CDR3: TGTGCCAGCAGTTCCCCGGGACAGGGCCTCTACGAGCAGTACTTC. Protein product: CASSSPGQGLYEQYF.

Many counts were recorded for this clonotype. The CDR3 bases are TGTGCCTGGAGTGTACAAGGGCCCAACCAGTTCTTC. This gives the protein CAWSVQGPNQFF. This chain joins TRBV30 and TRBJ2-1; no clear D gene. Trimming removed 0 bases at V and 13 bases at J, with 13 bases between. CDR3 length equals 12 residues. The germline V gene encodes CDR1 GTSNPN and CDR2 SVGIG (reference sequence).

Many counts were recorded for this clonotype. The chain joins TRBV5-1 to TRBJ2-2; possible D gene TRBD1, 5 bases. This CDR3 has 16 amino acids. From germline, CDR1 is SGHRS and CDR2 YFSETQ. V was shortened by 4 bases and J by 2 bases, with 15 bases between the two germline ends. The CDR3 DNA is TGCGCCAGCAGCCCTTTGGAAGGGGCTAACACCGGGGAGCTGTTTTTT. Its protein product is CASSPLEGANTGELFF.

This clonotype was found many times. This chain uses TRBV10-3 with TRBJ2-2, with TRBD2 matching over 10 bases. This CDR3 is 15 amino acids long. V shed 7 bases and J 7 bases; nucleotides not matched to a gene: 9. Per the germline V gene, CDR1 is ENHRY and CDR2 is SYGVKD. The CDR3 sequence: CAITGLAEGGGELFF. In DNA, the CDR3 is TGTGCCATCACTGGACTAGCGGAGGGTGGCGGGGAGCTGTTTTTT.

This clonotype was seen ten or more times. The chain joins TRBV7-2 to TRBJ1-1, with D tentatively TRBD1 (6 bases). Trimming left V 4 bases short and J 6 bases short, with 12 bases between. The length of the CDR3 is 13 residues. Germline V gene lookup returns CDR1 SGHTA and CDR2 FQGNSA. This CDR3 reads CASSSSGGAEAFF. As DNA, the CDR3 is TGTGCCAGCAGCTCCTCGGGGGGCGCTGAAGCTTTCTTT.

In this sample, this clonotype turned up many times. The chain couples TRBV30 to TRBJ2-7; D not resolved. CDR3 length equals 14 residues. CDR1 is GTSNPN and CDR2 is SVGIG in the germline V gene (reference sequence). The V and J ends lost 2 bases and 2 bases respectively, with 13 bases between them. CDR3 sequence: CAWSPPPGTYEQYF. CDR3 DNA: TGTGCCTGGAGTCCCCCCCCTGGGACCTACGAGCAGTACTTC.